This TCR beta chain stems from a study of blood T cell repertoires in COVID-19. Study information: The United States, Italy and Spain provided the acute and convalescent COVID-19 samples.

Source study methods: Amplification of reference gene primers was used by the study to estimate nucleated cell counts. Profiling relied on immunoSEQ multiplex PCR, and the TCRdb table lists in-frame clones only, not all of them. The V and J calls and clone size are taken from that table; D and trimming were inferred from the DNA. The repertoire consists of over 120,000 clones, with about 87% occurring once and the leading ten covering roughly 37%. The V gene lost 4 bases and the J gene lost 8 bases, with 10 bases spanning the gap. The CDR3 sequence is 13 residues long. Germline V gene sequence: CDR1 SGHDT, CDR2 YYEEEE.

The chain couples TRBV5-6 to TRBJ1-6; TRBD1 is a possible D gene (5 bases). The sequenced sample was peripheral blood. This TCR came from a man aged 45 to 65 who had recovered from COVID-19. CDR3 protein: CASSNDRDSPLHF. In DNA, the CDR3 is TGTGCCAGCAGCAACGACAGAGATTCACCCCTCCACTTT.